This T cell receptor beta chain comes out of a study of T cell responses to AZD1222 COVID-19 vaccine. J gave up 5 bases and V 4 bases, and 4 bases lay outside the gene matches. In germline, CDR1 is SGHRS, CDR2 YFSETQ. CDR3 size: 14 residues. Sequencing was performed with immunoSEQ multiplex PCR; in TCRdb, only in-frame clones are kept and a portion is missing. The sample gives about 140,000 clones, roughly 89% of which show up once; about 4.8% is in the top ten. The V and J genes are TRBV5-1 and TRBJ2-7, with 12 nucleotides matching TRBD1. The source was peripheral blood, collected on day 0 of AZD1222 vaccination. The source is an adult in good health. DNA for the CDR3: TGCGCCAGCAGCGGGGGACAGGGGGCCCACGAGCAGTACTTC. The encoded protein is CASSGGQGAHEQYF.